This TCR beta chain was profiled in a study of T cells expressing NK-cell markers. For the study at large: Serological testing identified most of the eight sequenced donors as HCMV-seropositive and one as seronegative. Study-wide points: It remained uncertain whether the expanded NKG2C+ T cell clones were specific for HCMV antigens. About 1.0-7.0% of CD8+ T cells in over five donors belonged to dominant NKG2C+ clonotypes.

Generation of TCR beta cDNA was performed by 5'RACE template switching incorporating UMIs. TCRdb reprocessed the 5' RACE reads; each CDR3 protein has one entry and no DNA is given. In all, the sample yields a few hundred thousand distinct CDR3 sequences. Remarks on this clonotype: Its matching antigen is unknown.

This TCR was sampled from a young man in good health. Material: blood T cells: a sorted CD56 or NKG2C T cell subset, CD4+ or CD8+ T cells, or bulk PBMC T cells (not recorded which).

The CDR3 reads CASSNRRESGELFF. The V gene is TRBV5-5, the J gene TRBJ2-2; with no DNA, the TCRdb D assignment of TRBD2 cannot be verified. This CDR3 spans 14 amino acids. The germline gives CDR1 SGHKS, CDR2 YYEKEE (reference sequence).